These 26 T cell receptor beta chains originate from one sample sequenced in a study of CD8+ T cells in alopecia areata (dated by TCRdb to the late 2010s). The method was the immunoSEQ multiplex PCR assay. RNA was extracted from all samples and reverse transcribed into cDNA, which served as template for TCR sequencing. TCRdb limited this immuneACCESS table to in-frame rearrangements with V and J called. A share of clones is missing; checked studies link under half to unresolved V genes, and the rest is unexplained. The sample table lists some 200,000 clones, 40% to 55% of them with a count of one. Over 2.5% of the sample rests with the top ten. The treatment or condition label for this specimen denotes: oral pan-JAK inhibitor, 5-10 mg twice daily. Material: CD4+ T cells sorted from blood, obtained around week 37, from a patient treated with tofacitinib. These receptors were obtained from a human donor with alopecia areata.

This clone has only a few counts. The chain couples TRBV7-9 to TRBJ2-3; 9 bases fit TRBD2. V was clipped by 5 bases and J by 2 bases; unmatched bases: 5. Germline CDR1 reads SEHNR; CDR2 reads FQNEAQ (reference sequence). This CDR3 has 15 amino acids. For the CDR3, the DNA is TGTGCCAGCAGCGAGGGACTAGCACCCACAGATACGCAGTATTTT. Residues: CASSEGLAPTDTQYF.

This clone was seen a few times. The genes are TRBV4-2 and TRBJ2-7; D may correspond to TRBD1 or TRBD2 (6 bases each). Germline-derived CDR1 and CDR2 are LGHNA and YNFKEQ. There are 16 residues in the CDR3. V lost 0 bases to trimming and J lost 0 bases, with 12 bases between them. CDR3 amino acids: CASSQEGGTSSYEQYF. The CDR3 region has the DNA TGTGCCAGCAGCCAAGAAGGGGGGACTTCCTCCTACGAGCAGTACTTC.

This chain connects TRBV2 to TRBJ2-7; D is possibly TRBD1 or TRBD2 (5 bases each). Trimming removed 5 bases from V and 8 bases from J, with 16 bases in between. CDR1 is SNHLY, CDR2 FYNNEI, per germline. The CDR3 is made up of 13 amino acids. The CDR3 reads CASSPTGTPKQYF. As DNA, the CDR3 is TGTGCCAGCAGTCCGACCGGGACCCCCAAGCAGTACTTC.

J is TRBJ2-4 and V is TRBV29-1; TRBD1 matches at 10 bases. The V gene end was trimmed by 6 bases and the J gene end by 5 bases; junction bases not matched to a gene: 4. This CDR3 has 13 residues. Germline CDR1 reads SQVTM; CDR2 reads ANQGSEA. Here the CDR3 reads CSVAGTGENIQYF. CDR3 DNA: TGCAGCGTGGCCGGGACAGGGGAAAACATTCAGTACTTC.

The sample holds a few counts of this clone. The rearrangement links TRBV5-1 to TRBJ2-3; no clear D. V lost 0 bases to trimming and J lost 1 base, with 9 bases between them. CDR1 and CDR2 (germline): SGHRS, YFSETQ. The CDR3 covers 15 residues. CDR3 protein: CASSLEGTRTDTQYF. Written as DNA, the CDR3 is TGCGCCAGCAGCTTGGAGGGTACCCGCACAGATACGCAGTATTTT.

This clone turned up a few times. The V and J genes are TRBV15 and TRBJ1-5; a possible D gene is TRBD1 (6 bases). CDR1 and CDR2 (germline): LNHNV, YYDKDF (reference sequence). V was cut by 5 bases and J by 2 bases, with 13 bases left in between. The length of the CDR3 is 15 residues. In nucleotides, the CDR3 is TGTGCCACCAGCGCGCCAGGGGCCGGCAATCAGCCCCAGCATTTT. Its protein is CATSAPGAGNQPQHF. Complete variable domain (other parts from reference TRBV15 and TRBJ1-5): DAMVIQNPRYQVTQFGKPVTLSCSQTLNHNVMYWYQQKSSQAPKLLFHYYDKDFNNEADTPDNFQSRRPNTSFCFLDIRSPGLGDTAMYLCATSAPGAGNQPQHFGDGTRLSIL.

This clone was counted a single time. This chain joins TRBV4-2 and TRBJ2-5; D is possibly TRBD2 (6 bases). The CDR3 is 15 residues long. Germline-derived CDR1 and CDR2 are LGHNA and YNFKEQ. Between the trimmed V and J ends, which lost 5 bases and 5 bases, there was a span of 18 bases. CDR3 coding DNA: TGTGCCAGCAGCACCGCGGAGGGGTACCCGGAGACCCAGTACTTC. Its protein product is CASSTAEGYPETQYF.

The gene calls are TRBV7-8 and TRBJ2-2, with D tentatively TRBD1 (5 bases). V was clipped by 2 bases and J by 3 bases, with 10 bases between them. Germline CDR1 and CDR2: SGHVS and FQNEAQ. CDR3 length: 15 amino acids. The DNA for the CDR3 is TGTGCCAGCAGCTTATGGCAGGGCTACACCGGGGAGCTGTTTTTT. It encodes CASSLWQGYTGELFF.

This clone was seen more than once but under ten times. This chain uses TRBV29-1 with TRBJ1-2; a weak D match, TRBD1 (6 bases). V was trimmed by 5 bases and J by 7 bases, leaving 14 bases between them. Germline CDR1 is SQVTM and CDR2 is ANQGSEA. CDR3 length: 12 amino acids. CDR3 DNA sequence: TGCAGCGTTTTGGGGCTCAGGGGTGGCTACACCTTC. This encodes CSVLGLRGGYTF.

In this sample, this clone turned up a few times. The CDR3 spells CASSPGSQGNTIYF. In DNA, the CDR3 is TGTGCCAGCTCACCAGGCAGCCAAGGAAACACCATATATTTT. The V and J genes are TRBV18 and TRBJ1-3; D unclear. Germline V lookup: CDR1 KGHSH, CDR2 LQKENI. This CDR3 comprises 14 residues. The V and J ends lost 2 bases and 4 bases respectively, with 9 bases between them.

V usage is TRBV25-1 and J usage is TRBJ2-1, with TRBD2 matching 7 bases. The CDR3 covers 14 residues. Germline loops: CDR1 MGHDK, CDR2 SYGVNS. J gave up 7 bases and V 5 bases, and 8 bases lay outside the gene matches. The CDR3 loop reads CASSPLAEGNEQFF. CDR3 sequence (DNA): TGTGCCAGCAGTCCCCTAGCGGAGGGGAATGAGCAGTTCTTC.

The rearrangement joins TRBV7-3 to TRBJ2-2; D might be TRBD2 (6 bases). There are 16 residues in the CDR3. Germline CDR1 SGHTA, CDR2 FQGTGA. V gave up 5 bases and J gave up 2 bases, with 15 bases separating them. The CDR3 DNA follows: TGTGCCAGCAGCCCCAGGTCTAGCGCCAACACCGGGGAGCTGTTTTTT. It specifies CASSPRSSANTGELFF.

This clone occurred a few times. This chain connects TRBV2 to TRBJ2-4, with D perhaps matching TRBD2 (6 bases). Germline CDR1 SNHLY, CDR2 FYNNEI. Trimming took 7 bases from V and 0 from J, leaving 10 bases between them. The CDR3 is 14 residues long. CDR3 nucleotides: TGTGCCAGCACCGGAGGGATAGCCAAAAACATTCAGTACTTC. Its protein is CASTGGIAKNIQYF.

This clone was observed a few times. The chain is built from TRBV29-1 and TRBJ2-3; D remains ambiguous. The germline gives CDR1 SQVTM, CDR2 ANQGSEA. Trimming took 4 bases from V and 1 from J, leaving 12 bases between them. The CDR3 is made up of 14 amino acids. The CDR3 nucleotides are TGCAGCGTTGTAAAGGATACAGGCACAGATACGCAGTATTTT. Protein: CSVVKDTGTDTQYF.

This chain links TRBV7-2 with TRBJ1-2; 7 positions agree with TRBD1. After removal of 3 bases from V and 6 bases from J, the junction contained 10 bases not matched to a gene. Germline V gene sequence: CDR1 SGHTA, CDR2 FQGNSA. The CDR3 totals 15 residues. The CDR3 sequence is CASSLETGWTHGYTF. In nucleotides, the CDR3 is TGTGCCAGCAGCTTGGAGACAGGGTGGACTCATGGCTACACCTTC.

The chain combines TRBV29-1 with TRBJ2-1; TRBD2 is a possible D gene (6 bases). Germline V CDR1 and CDR2: SQVTM, ANQGSEA. The CDR3 length is 14 residues. V was clipped by 3 bases and J by 3 bases, with 12 bases between them. The CDR3 DNA is TGCAGCGTTGAGGGTAGCGGATACTACAATGAGCAGTTCTTC. Translation: CSVEGSGYYNEQFF.

This chain joins TRBV7-2 and TRBJ1-2; tentative D call: TRBD1 (6 bases). Trimming pared 2 bases from V and 6 bases from J, leaving 13 bases between. In germline, CDR1 is SGHTA, CDR2 FQGNSA. This CDR3 is built from 14 residues. The DNA for the CDR3 is TGTGCCAGCAGCTTAAACACAGGGATTAATGGCTACACCTTC. This gives the protein CASSLNTGINGYTF.

The rearrangement joins TRBV7-2 to TRBJ2-3; D unclear. Per germline, CDR1 SGHTA and CDR2 FQGNSA. Trimming left V 0 bases short and J 3 bases short, with 7 bases between. The CDR3 is made up of 14 amino acids. The CDR3 nucleotides are TGTGCCAGCAGCTTAGCAATGAGGACAGATACGCAGTATTTT. It encodes CASSLAMRTDTQYF.

This clone appeared a few times. V gene TRBV28 combines with J gene TRBJ1-5, with 8 bases aligning to TRBD1. The CDR3 runs to 14 residues. The germline V gene encodes CDR1 MDHEN and CDR2 SYDVKM. With V trimmed by 6 bases and J by 7 bases, 8 bases remained unmatched. CDR3 in amino acids: CASRPGQGRQPQHF. Here the CDR3 DNA reads TGTGCCAGCAGACCTGGACAGGGAAGACAGCCCCAGCATTTT.

Only a few counts were recorded for this clone. The rearrangement links TRBV7-2 to TRBJ2-7, with 9 bases lining up with TRBD2. Germline assignment: CDR1 SGHTA and CDR2 FQGNSA. The CDR3 totals 15 residues. V shed 5 bases and J 3 bases; nucleotides not matched to a gene: 8. The CDR3 region has the DNA TGTGCCAGCAGCCGACCTAGCGGGACTGGCTACGAGCAGTACTTC. Translating gives CASSRPSGTGYEQYF. The whole variable domain, remainder taken from reference TRBV7-2 and TRBJ2-7, is GAGVSQSPSNKVTEKGKDVELRCDPISGHTALYWYRQSLGQGLEFLIYFQGNSAPDKSGLPSDRFSAERTGGSVSTLTIQRTQQEDSAVYLCASSRPSGTGYEQYFGPGTRLTVT.

The chain has TRBV30 and TRBJ1-1; D unresolved. The V and J ends lost 3 bases and 5 bases respectively, with 10 bases between them. The CDR3 is 12 residues long. Germline-derived CDR1 and CDR2 are GTSNPN and SVGIG (reference sequence). The CDR3 DNA reads as TGTGCCTGGAGGACCCCGGGAACTGAAGCTTTCTTT. Amino acids: CAWRTPGTEAFF.

This chain joins TRBV9 and TRBJ2-1, with a tentative D call TRBD1 (5 bases). Germline CDR1 SGDLS, CDR2 YYNGEE. V lost 0 bases, J lost 12 bases, and 19 bases lay in between. This CDR3 comprises 15 residues. CDR3 sequence (DNA): TGTGCCAGCAGCGTAGGACAGCCAGGGTTGGGTACGCAGTTCTTC. As protein: CASSVGQPGLGTQFF.

This clone was seen ten or more times. The gene calls are TRBV7-8 and TRBJ2-1; D unresolved. The germline V gene encodes CDR1 SGHVS and CDR2 FQNEAQ. V lost 0 bases to trimming and J lost 2 bases, with 2 bases between them. The CDR3 covers 13 residues. CDR3 bases: TGTGCCAGCAGCTTAGCGCCCTACAATGAGCAGTTCTTC. It translates to CASSLAPYNEQFF.

The CDR3 bases are TGCGCCAGCAGCACCCGACCTGGAGGACAGGGCTCGCGGCAGCCCCAGCATTTT. The encoded protein is CASSTRPGGQGSRQPQHF. The chain joins TRBV4-1 to TRBJ1-5, with TRBD1 matching over 8 bases. The CDR3 extends over 18 amino acids. Trimming cost V 5 bases and J 7 bases; bases outside gene matches: 19. The V gene's germline CDR1 is MGHRA and CDR2 YSYEKL.

Turning to this clone: Its ends do not fully match the called genes, so a read error is possible. The genes are TRBV27 and TRBJ2-5, with 7 bases fitting TRBD2. CDR3 length: 17 amino acids. The germline V gene encodes CDR1 MNHEY and CDR2 SMNVEV (reference sequence). CDR3 sequence: CASSLSGLADYQETQYF. The CDR3 nucleotides read TGTGCCAGCAGTCTATCGGGGCTAGCGGACTACCAAGAGACCCAGTACTTC.

In its sample, this clone was seen a few times. The chain has TRBV5-1 and TRBJ2-7; a weak D match, TRBD2 (6 bases). In germline, CDR1 is SGHRS, CDR2 YFSETQ. This CDR3 comprises 13 residues. With 3 bases removed from V and 1 base from J, the gap between germline ends came to 8 bases. As DNA, the CDR3 is TGCGCCAGCAGCTCCGGGACTTCCTACGAGCAGTACTTC. It specifies CASSSGTSYEQYF.